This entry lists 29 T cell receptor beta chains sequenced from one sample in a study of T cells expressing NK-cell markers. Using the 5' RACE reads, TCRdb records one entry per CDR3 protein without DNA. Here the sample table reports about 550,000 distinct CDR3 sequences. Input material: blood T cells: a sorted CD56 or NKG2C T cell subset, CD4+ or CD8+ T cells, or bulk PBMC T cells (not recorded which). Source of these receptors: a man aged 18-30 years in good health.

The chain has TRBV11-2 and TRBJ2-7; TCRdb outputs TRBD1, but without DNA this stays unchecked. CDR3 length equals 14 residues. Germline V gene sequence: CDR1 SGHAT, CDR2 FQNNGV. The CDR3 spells CASSSNRGHGEQYF.

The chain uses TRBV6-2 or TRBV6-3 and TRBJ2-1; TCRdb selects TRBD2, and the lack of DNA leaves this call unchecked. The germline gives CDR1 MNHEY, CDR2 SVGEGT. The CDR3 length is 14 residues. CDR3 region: CASSFSGRAFEQFF.

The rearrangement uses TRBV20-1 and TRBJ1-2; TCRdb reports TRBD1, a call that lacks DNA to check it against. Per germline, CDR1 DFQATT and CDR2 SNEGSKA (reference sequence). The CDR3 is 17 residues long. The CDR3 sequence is CSASDITLGVANYGYTF.

The CDR3 loop reads CASSQETGLTYEQYF. The chain recombines TRBV4-3 with TRBJ2-7; with no DNA, the TCRdb D assignment of TRBD1 cannot be verified. This CDR3 is built from 15 residues. Germline V lookup: CDR1 LGHNA, CDR2 YSLEER.

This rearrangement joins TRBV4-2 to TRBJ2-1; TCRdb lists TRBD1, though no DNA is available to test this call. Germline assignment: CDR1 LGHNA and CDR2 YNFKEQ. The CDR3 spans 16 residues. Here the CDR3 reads CASSPITGGQYNEQFF.

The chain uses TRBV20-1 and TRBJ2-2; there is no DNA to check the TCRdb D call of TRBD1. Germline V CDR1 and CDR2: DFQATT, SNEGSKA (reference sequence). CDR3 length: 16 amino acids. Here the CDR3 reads CSAPTPGGKNTGELFF.

The CDR3 sequence: CSVSSQETQYF. V gene TRBV20-1 combines with J gene TRBJ2-5. Germline assignment: CDR1 DFQATT and CDR2 SNEGSKA (reference sequence). The CDR3 is 11 amino acids.

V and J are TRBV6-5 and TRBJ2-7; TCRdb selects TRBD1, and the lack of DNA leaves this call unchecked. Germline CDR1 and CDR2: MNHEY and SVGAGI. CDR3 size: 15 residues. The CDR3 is CASSPRWTQVQGQYF.

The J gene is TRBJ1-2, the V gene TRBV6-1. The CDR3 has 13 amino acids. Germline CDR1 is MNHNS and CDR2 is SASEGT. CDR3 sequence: CASTKAGPYGYTF.

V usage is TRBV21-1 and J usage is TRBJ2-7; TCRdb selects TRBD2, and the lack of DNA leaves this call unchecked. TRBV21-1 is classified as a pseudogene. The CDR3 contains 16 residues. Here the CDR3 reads CASRTATSGRRYEQYF.

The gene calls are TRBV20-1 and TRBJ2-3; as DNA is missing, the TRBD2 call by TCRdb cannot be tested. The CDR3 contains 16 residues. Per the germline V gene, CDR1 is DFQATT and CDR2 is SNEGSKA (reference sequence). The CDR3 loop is CSAIVVREGLTDTQYF.

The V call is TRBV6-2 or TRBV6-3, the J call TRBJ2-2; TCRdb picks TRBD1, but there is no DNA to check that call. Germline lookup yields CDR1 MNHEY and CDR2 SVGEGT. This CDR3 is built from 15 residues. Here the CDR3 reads CASSYKARDTGELFF.

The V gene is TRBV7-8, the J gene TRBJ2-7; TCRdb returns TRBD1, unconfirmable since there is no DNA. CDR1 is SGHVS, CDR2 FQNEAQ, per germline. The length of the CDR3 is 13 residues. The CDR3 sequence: CASNLGGAGEQYF.

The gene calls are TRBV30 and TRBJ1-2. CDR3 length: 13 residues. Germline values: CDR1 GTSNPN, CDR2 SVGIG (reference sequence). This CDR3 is CAWNLRANYGYTF.

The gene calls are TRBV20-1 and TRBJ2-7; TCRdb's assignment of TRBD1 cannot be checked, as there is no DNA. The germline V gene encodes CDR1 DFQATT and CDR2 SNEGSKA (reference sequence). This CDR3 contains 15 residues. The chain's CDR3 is CSARDTRGLMYEQYF.

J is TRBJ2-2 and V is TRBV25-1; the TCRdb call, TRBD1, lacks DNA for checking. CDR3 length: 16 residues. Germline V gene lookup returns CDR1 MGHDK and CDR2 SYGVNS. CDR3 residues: CASSPLWTRNTGELFF.

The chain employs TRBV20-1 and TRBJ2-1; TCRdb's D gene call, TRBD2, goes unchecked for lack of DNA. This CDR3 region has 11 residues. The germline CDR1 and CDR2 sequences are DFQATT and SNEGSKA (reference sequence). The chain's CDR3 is CSVPGLPAQFF.

The CDR3 loop reads CASSYSQGGSYEQYF. This chain connects TRBV6-5 to TRBJ2-7. CDR1 is MNHEY, CDR2 SVGAGI, per germline. The CDR3 has 15 residues.

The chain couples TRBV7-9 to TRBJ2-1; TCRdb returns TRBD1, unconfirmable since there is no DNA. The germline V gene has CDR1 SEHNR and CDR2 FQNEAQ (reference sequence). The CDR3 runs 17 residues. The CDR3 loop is CASSPRGLKGVGNEQFF.

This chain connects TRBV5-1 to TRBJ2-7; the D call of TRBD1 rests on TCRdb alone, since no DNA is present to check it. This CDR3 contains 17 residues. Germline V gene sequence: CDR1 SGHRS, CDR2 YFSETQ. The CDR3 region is CASSLGLFGKRGYEQYF.

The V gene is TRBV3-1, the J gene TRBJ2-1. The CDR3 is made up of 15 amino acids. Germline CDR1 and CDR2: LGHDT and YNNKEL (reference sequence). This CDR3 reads CASSQDSLYYNEQFF.

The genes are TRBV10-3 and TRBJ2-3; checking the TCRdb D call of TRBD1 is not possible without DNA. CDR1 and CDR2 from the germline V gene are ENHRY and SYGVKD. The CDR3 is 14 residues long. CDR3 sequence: CASGGEVGTDTQYF.

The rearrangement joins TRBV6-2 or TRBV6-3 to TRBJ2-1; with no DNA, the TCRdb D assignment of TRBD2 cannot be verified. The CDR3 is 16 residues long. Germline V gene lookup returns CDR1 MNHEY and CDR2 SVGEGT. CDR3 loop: CASRHLTSGSGNEQFF.

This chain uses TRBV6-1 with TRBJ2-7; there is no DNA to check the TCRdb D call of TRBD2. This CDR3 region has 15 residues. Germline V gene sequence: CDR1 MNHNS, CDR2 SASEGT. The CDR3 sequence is CASSQGWALDYEQYF.

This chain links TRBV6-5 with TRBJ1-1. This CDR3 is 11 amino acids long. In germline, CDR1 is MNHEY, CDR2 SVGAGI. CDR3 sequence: CASESNTEAFF.

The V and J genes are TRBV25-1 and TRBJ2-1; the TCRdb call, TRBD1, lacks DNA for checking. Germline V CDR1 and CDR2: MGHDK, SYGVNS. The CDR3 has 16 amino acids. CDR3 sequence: CASSEFRGQGINEQFF.

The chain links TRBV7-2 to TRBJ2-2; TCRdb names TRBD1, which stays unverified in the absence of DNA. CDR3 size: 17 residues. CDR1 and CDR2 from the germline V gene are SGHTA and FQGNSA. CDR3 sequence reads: CASSLVMGQGYTGELFF.

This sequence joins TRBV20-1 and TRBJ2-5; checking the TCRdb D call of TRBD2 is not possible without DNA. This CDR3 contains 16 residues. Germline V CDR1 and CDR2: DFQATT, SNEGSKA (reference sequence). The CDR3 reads CSARGGTSGSEETQYF.

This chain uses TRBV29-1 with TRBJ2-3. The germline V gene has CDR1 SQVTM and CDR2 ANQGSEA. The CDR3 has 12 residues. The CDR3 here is CSVGLDLDTQYF.